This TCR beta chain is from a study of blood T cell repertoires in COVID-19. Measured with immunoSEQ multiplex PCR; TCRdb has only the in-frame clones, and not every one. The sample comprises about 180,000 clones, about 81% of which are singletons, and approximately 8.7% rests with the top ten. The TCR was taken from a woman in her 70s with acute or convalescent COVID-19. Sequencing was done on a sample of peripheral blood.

In DNA, the CDR3 is TGTGCCTGGAGTGGAGGCGCCGGGGAGCTGTTTTTT. Protein sequence: CAWSGGAGELFF. The chain joins TRBV30 to TRBJ2-2, with D hard to call. V was clipped by 1 base and J by 6 bases, with 6 bases between them. CDR3 size: 12 residues. The germline CDR1 and CDR2 sequences are GTSNPN and SVGIG (reference sequence).